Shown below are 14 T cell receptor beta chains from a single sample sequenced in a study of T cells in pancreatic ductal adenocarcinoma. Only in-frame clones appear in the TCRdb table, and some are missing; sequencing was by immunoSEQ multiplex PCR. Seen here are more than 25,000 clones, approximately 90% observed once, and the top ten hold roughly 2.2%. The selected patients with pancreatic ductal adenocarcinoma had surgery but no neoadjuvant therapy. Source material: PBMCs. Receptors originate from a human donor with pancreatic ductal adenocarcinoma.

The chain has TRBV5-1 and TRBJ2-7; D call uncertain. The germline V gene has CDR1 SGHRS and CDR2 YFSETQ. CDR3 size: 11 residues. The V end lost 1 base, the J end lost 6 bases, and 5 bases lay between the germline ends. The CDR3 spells CASSLSGEQYF. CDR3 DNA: TGCGCCAGCAGCTTGAGTGGCGAGCAGTACTTC.

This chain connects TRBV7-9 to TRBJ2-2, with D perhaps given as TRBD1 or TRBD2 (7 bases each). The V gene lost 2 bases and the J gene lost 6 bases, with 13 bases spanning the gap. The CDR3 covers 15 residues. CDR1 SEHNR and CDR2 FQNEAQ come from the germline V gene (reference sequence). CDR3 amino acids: CASSLTQGGPGELFF. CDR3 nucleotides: TGTGCCAGCAGCTTAACTCAGGGGGGGCCCGGGGAGCTGTTTTTT.

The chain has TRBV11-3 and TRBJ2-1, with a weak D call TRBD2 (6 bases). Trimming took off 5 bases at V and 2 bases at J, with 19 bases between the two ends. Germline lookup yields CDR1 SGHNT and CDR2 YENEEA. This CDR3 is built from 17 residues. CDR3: CASSPGVGGVAYNEQFF. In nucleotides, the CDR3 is TGTGCCAGCAGCCCGGGGGTAGGCGGAGTCGCCTACAATGAGCAGTTCTTC.

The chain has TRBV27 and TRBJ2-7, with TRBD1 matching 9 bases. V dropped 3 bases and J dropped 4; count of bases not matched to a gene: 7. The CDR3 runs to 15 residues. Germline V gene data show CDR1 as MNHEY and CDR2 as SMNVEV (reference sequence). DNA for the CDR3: TGTGCCAGCAGTTTGTCGGGGACAGGGTATTACGAGCAGTACTTC. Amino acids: CASSLSGTGYYEQYF.

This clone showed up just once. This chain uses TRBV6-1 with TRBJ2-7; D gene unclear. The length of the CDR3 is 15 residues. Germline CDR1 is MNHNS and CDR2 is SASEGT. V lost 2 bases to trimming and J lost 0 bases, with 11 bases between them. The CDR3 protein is CASSETPESSYEQYF. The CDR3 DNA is TGTGCCAGCAGTGAAACGCCCGAGAGCTCCTACGAGCAGTACTTC.

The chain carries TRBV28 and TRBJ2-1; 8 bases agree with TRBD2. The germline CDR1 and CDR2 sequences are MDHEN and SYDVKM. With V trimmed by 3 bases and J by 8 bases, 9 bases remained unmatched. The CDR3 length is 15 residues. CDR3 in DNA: TGTGCCAGCAGTTTCGGTAGCGGGACCGTGGATGAGCAGTTCTTC. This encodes CASSFGSGTVDEQFF.

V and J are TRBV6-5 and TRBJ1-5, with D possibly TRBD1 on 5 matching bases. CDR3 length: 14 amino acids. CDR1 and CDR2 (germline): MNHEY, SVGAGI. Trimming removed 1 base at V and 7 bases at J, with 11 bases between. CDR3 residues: CASSYLGEGQPQHF. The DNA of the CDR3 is TGTGCCAGCAGTTACTTAGGGGAGGGACAGCCCCAGCATTTT.

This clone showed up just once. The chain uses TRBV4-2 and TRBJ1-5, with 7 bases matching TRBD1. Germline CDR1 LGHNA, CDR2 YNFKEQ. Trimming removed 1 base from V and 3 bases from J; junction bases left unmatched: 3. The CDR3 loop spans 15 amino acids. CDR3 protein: CASSQGGQNNQPQHF. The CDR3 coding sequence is TGTGCCAGCAGCCAAGGGGGACAGAACAATCAGCCCCAGCATTTT.

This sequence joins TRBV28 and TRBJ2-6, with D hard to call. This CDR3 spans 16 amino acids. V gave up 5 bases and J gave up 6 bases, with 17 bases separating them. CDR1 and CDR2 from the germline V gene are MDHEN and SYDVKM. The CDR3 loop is CASSGRLGLVANVLTF. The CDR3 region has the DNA TGTGCCAGCAGTGGGCGTTTAGGTCTGGTGGCCAACGTCCTGACTTTC.

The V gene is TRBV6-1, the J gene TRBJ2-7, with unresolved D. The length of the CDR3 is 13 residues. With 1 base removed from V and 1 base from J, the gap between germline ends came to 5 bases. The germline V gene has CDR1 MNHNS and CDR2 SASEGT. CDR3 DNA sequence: TGTGCCAGCAGTGAAGAGGCTTCCTACGAGCAGTACTTC. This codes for CASSEEASYEQYF.

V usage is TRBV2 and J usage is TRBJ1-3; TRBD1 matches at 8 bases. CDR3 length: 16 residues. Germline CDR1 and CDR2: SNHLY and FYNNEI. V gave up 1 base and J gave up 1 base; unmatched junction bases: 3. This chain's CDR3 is CASSEGTGNSGNTIYF. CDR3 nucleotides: TGTGCCAGCAGTGAAGGGACAGGGAATTCTGGAAACACCATATATTTT.

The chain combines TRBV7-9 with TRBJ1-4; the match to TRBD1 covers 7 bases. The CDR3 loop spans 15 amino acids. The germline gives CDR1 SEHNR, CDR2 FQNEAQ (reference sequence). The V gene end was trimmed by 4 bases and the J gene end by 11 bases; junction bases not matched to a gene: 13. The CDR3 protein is CASSSPGQRTRKLFF. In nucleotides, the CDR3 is TGTGCCAGCAGCTCTCCGGGACAGCGGACGAGGAAACTGTTTTTT.

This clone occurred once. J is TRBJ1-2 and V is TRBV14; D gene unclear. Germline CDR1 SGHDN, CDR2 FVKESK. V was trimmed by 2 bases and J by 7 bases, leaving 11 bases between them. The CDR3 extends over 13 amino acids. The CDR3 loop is CASSQTADGGYTF. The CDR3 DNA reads TGTGCCAGCAGCCAAACGGCCGATGGTGGCTACACCTTC.

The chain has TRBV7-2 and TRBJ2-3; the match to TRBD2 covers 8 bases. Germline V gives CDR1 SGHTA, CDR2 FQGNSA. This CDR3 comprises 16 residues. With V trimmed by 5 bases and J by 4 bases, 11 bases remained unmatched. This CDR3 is CASSQAGRGVSDTQYF. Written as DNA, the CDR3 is TGTGCCAGCAGCCAGGCTGGGCGGGGGGTTTCAGATACGCAGTATTTT.